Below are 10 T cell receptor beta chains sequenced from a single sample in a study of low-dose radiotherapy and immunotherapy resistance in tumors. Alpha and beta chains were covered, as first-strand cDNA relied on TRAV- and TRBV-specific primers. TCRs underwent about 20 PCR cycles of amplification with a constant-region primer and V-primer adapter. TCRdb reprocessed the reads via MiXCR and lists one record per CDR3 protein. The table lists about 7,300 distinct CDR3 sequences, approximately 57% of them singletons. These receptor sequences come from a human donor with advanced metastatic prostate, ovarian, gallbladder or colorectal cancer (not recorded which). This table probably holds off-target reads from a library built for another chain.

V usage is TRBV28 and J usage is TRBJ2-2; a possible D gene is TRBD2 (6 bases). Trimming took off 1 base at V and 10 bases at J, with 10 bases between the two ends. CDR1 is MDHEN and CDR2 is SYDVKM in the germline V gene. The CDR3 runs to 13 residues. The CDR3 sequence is CASSLFAGKELFF. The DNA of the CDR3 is TGTGCCAGCAGTTTATTCGCGGGAAAGGAGCTGTTTTTT.

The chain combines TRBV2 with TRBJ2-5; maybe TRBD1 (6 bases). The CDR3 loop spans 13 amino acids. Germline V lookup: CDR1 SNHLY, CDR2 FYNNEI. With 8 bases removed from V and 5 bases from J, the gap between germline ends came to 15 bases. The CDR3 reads CASQQGRWETQYF. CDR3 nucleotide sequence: TGTGCCAGCCAACAGGGTCGGTGGGAGACCCAGTACTTC.

In DNA form, the CDR3 reads TGTGCCAGCAGCCCATTTGGGCGGAGGGGGCGCGTGGGTTCCTATGGCTACACCTTC. Translated: CASSPFGRRGRVGSYGYTF. The chain couples TRBV7-9 to TRBJ1-2, with 7 bases matching TRBD1. In germline, CDR1 is SEHNR, CDR2 FQNEAQ (reference sequence). There are 19 residues in the CDR3. Trimming at V came to 5 bases and at J to 4 bases, leaving 22 bases not matched to a gene.

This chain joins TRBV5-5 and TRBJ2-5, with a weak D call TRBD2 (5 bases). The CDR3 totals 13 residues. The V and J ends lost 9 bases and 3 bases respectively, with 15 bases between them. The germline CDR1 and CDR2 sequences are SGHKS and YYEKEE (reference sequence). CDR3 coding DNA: TGTGCCACCAGACTACCGAGCAAAGAGACCCAGTACTTC. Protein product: CATRLPSKETQYF.

The CDR3 spells CASSLDRRRAFF. CDR3 in DNA: TGTGCCAGCAGTTTAGACCGTAGGCGAGCTTTCTTT. The chain carries TRBV12-3 or TRBV12-4 and TRBJ1-1, with unresolved D. V lost 1 base and J lost 10, with 10 bases in between. The CDR3 covers 12 residues.

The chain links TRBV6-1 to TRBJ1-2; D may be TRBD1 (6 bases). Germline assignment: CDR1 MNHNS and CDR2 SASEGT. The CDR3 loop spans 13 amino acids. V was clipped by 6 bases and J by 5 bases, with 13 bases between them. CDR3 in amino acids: CASRRQDAYGYTF. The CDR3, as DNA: TGTGCCAGCAGGCGACAGGACGCTTATGGCTACACCTTC.

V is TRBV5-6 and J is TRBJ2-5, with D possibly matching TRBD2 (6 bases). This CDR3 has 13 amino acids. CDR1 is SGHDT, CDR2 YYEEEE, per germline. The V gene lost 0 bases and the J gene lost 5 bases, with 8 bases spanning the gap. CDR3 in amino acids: CASSLGRAETQYF. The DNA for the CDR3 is TGTGCCAGCAGCTTGGGGAGGGCGGAGACCCAGTACTTC.

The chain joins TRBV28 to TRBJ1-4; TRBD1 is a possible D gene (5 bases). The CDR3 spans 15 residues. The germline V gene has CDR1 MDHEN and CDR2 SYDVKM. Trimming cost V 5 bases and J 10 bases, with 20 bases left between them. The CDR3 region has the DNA TGTGCCAGCAGTCCGAGCCCGGGCGTTAGGGGAAAACTGTTTTTT. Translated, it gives CASSPSPGVRGKLFF.

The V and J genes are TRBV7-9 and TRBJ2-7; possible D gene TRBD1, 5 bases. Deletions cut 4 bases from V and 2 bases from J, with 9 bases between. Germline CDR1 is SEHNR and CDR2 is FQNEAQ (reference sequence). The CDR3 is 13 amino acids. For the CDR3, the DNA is TGTGCCAGCAGCTCGACAGCGACCTACGAGCAGTACTTC. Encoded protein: CASSSTATYEQYF.

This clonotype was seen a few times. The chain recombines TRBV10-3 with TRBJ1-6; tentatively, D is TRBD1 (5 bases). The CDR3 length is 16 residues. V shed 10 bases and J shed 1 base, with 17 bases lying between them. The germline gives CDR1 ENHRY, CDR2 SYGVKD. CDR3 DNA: TGTGCCACCAGGAAAGGGGAGGCTTCCTATAATTCACCCCTCCACTTT. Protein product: CATRKGEASYNSPLHF.